Shown below are 20 T cell receptor beta chains from a single sample sequenced in a study of T-cell memory formation after mild COVID-19. TCRdb reanalysed the 5' RACE reads using MiXCR and keeps one entry per CDR3 protein. This table has about 320,000 distinct CDR3 sequences, over 11% appearing once. Specimen: PBMCs or a T cell subset sorted from them (not recorded which). Source of these receptors: a man younger than 30 who had mild COVID-19 (a few samples of this study predate the infection). Cell type and time point are not known.

This clonotype was observed many times. V is TRBV4-2 and J is TRBJ2-3; D is ambiguous. This CDR3 has 16 amino acids. V was clipped by 5 bases and J by 0 bases, with 15 bases between them. Germline V gives CDR1 LGHNA, CDR2 YNFKEQ. The CDR3: CASSVEAPPSTDTQYF. The CDR3 DNA reads as TGTGCCAGCAGCGTCGAGGCCCCCCCTAGCACAGATACGCAGTATTTT.

This clonotype has at least ten counts. This sequence joins TRBV29-1 and TRBJ2-3; 11 bases align to TRBD1. The CDR3 extends over 13 amino acids. The V gene end was trimmed by 3 bases and the J gene end by 6 bases; junction bases not matched to a gene: 2. CDR1 and CDR2 from the germline V gene are SQVTM and ANQGSEA. In DNA, the CDR3 is TGCAGCGTTGAGGACAGGGGGCCTGATACGCAGTATTTT. Translated, it gives CSVEDRGPDTQYF.

The chain carries TRBV12-3 or TRBV12-4 and TRBJ1-4; no clear D gene. V dropped 6 bases and J dropped 4 bases, with 12 bases sitting between them. The CDR3 contains 14 residues. The CDR3 coding sequence is TGTGCCAGCAGACTCCGGACCGGTAATGAAAAACTGTTTTTT. Residues: CASRLRTGNEKLFF.

In its sample, this clonotype was seen a few times. V gene TRBV6-5 combines with J gene TRBJ2-3, with 7 bases aligning to TRBD1. This CDR3 has 15 amino acids. J lost 3 bases, V lost 6 bases, and 9 bases had no gene match. Germline assignment: CDR1 MNHEY and CDR2 SVGAGI. This CDR3 reads CASRPTGIGTDTQYF. DNA for the CDR3: TGTGCCAGCAGACCGACAGGGATAGGAACAGATACGCAGTATTTT.

The CDR3 is CASMGDSNTGELFF. DNA for the CDR3: TGTGCCAGCATGGGCGACAGTAATACCGGGGAGCTGTTTTTT. This chain connects TRBV12-3 or TRBV12-4 to TRBJ2-2; D perhaps matches TRBD1 (5 bases). Trimming stripped 7 bases from V and 5 bases from J, with 14 bases between. The CDR3 length is 14 residues.

This clonotype appeared a few times. The chain has TRBV7-3 and TRBJ2-1, with D maybe TRBD1 (6 bases). This CDR3 has 14 residues. CDR1 is SGHTA, CDR2 FQGTGA, per germline. Trimming stripped 9 bases from V and 7 bases from J, with 19 bases between. This CDR3 reads CASSPGQGWNEQFF. CDR3 nucleotides: TGTGCCAGTTCCCCAGGGCAGGGGTGGAATGAGCAGTTCTTC.

This clonotype was counted a few times. The chain is built from TRBV6-5 and TRBJ1-1; no clear D. Trimming shortened V by 0 bases and J by 0 bases, and 8 bases separated the two germline ends. The CDR3 is 15 residues long. CDR1 is MNHEY and CDR2 is SVGAGI in the germline V gene. CDR3 bases: TGTGCCAGCAGTTACTCGAATGGGATGAACACTGAAGCTTTCTTT. Translating it yields CASSYSNGMNTEAFF.

This clonotype was seen repeatedly, ten times or more. The chain recombines TRBV7-9 with TRBJ1-1; D remains unclear. Germline-derived CDR1 and CDR2 are SEHNR and FQNEAQ (reference sequence). The CDR3 has 13 residues. Trimming removed 3 bases at V and 1 base at J, with 6 bases between. As DNA, the CDR3 is TGTGCCAGCAGCTTGGAAAGGAACACTGAAGCTTTCTTT. Its translation: CASSLERNTEAFF.

There are a few counts of this clonotype. The chain recombines TRBV24-1 with TRBJ2-3; possibly TRBD1 for D (7 bases). The V end lost 3 bases, the J end lost 8 bases, and 11 bases lay between the germline ends. The CDR3 runs 13 residues. CDR1 is KGHDR and CDR2 is SFDVKD in the germline V gene. CDR3 DNA sequence: TGTGCCACCAGTGATCCAGGGGGGAGTACGCAGTATTTT. Translated, it gives CATSDPGGSTQYF.

This clonotype came up a few times. This sequence joins TRBV12-3 or TRBV12-4 and TRBJ2-2; weak D call: TRBD1 (6 bases). V was cut by 6 bases and J by 6 bases, with 14 bases left in between. This CDR3 is 14 amino acids long. For the CDR3, the DNA is TGTGCCAGCAGCCCCTGGGGGCCACCCGGGGAGCTGTTTTTT. It specifies CASSPWGPPGELFF.

J is TRBJ2-3 and V is TRBV6-1; D perhaps matches TRBD1 (6 bases). CDR3 size: 15 residues. Germline loops: CDR1 MNHNS, CDR2 SASEGT. Trimming pared 1 base from V and 9 bases from J, leaving 17 bases between. The DNA of the CDR3 is TGTGCCAGCAGTGAAGGGGGGCAGGCCGAAATAACGCAGTATTTT. As protein: CASSEGGQAEITQYF.

A few counts support this clonotype. The chain carries TRBV6-1 and TRBJ1-1, with 9 bases matching TRBD1. Per germline, CDR1 MNHNS and CDR2 SASEGT. The ends lost 6 bases at V and 3 bases at J; junction bases unmatched: 11. The CDR3 spans 16 residues. In DNA, the CDR3 is TGTGCCAGCAGACCTTCCTGGGACAGGGTTGACACTGAAGCTTTCTTT. This sequence encodes CASRPSWDRVDTEAFF.

This sequence joins TRBV5-1 and TRBJ2-5, with TRBD2 identical over 10 bases. V lost 1 base to trimming and J lost 7 bases; unmatched junction nucleotides: 4. There are 14 residues in the CDR3. The V gene's germline CDR1 is SGHRS and CDR2 YFSETQ. The CDR3 coding sequence is TGCGCCAGCAGCTTGTACTCTAGCGGGGGGACCCAGTACTTC. Protein sequence: CASSLYSSGGTQYF. The full variable domain, its missing parts supplied by reference TRBV5-1 and TRBJ2-5, is KAGVTQTPRYLIKTRGQQVTLSCSPISGHRSVSWYQQTPGQGLQFLFEYFSETQRNKGNFPGRFSGRQFSNSRSEMNVSTLELGDSALYLCASSLYSSGGTQYFGPGTRLLVL.

The J gene is TRBJ2-3, the V gene TRBV7-2, with 10 nucleotides matching TRBD2. The CDR3 runs to 15 residues. V gave up 5 bases and J gave up 5 bases; unmatched junction bases: 7. Germline V gives CDR1 SGHTA, CDR2 FQGNSA. The CDR3 sequence is CASSNSGGAGDTQYF. CDR3 DNA: TGTGCCAGCAGCAACAGCGGGGGGGCCGGAGATACGCAGTATTTT. The whole variable domain, filled in from reference TRBV7-2 and TRBJ2-3, reads GAGVSQSPSNKVTEKGKDVELRCDPISGHTALYWYRQSLGQGLEFLIYFQGNSAPDKSGLPSDRFSAERTGGSVSTLTIQRTQQEDSAVYLCASSNSGGAGDTQYFGPGTRLTVL.

The rearrangement uses TRBV11-3 and TRBJ1-1; D remains ambiguous. The V and J ends lost 5 bases and 9 bases respectively, with 16 bases between them. CDR3 size: 13 residues. Germline-derived CDR1 and CDR2 are SGHNT and YENEEA. CDR3 in DNA: TGTGCCAGCAGCGAAACATTAGGGAGCAAAGCTTTCTTT. Its translation: CASSETLGSKAFF.

The chain has TRBV13 and TRBJ2-7, with 11 bases identical to TRBD1. V gave up 3 bases and J gave up 2 bases; unmatched junction bases: 3. Germline CDR1 PRHDT, CDR2 FYEKMQ (reference sequence). The CDR3 runs to 15 residues. Here the CDR3 DNA reads TGTGCCAGCAGCTTCGGACAGGGGGCACCCTACGAGCAGTACTTC. The encoded protein is CASSFGQGAPYEQYF.

The rearrangement uses TRBV7-8 and TRBJ1-4, with 8 bases that match TRBD1. CDR3 length equals 15 residues. Germline V gives CDR1 SGHVS, CDR2 FQNEAQ. With 5 bases clipped from V and 8 bases from J, the junction kept 10 bases outside the gene matches. CDR3 sequence: CASSPGTGLGEKLFF. The CDR3 DNA reads as TGTGCCAGCAGCCCGGGGACAGGCCTTGGGGAAAAACTGTTTTTT.

This clonotype was picked up a small number of times. This chain connects TRBV12-3 or TRBV12-4 to TRBJ1-5; D is ambiguous. Trimming took 3 bases from V and 4 from J, leaving 7 bases between them. The CDR3 runs to 13 residues. As DNA, the CDR3 is TGTGCCAGCAGTTTTACAGAGAATCAGCCCCAGCATTTT. The encoded protein is CASSFTENQPQHF.

This clonotype was picked up a small number of times. The V gene is TRBV5-4, the J gene TRBJ1-2; weak D call: TRBD1 (5 bases). The CDR3 contains 13 residues. Trimming removed 5 bases at V and 8 bases at J, with 16 bases between. Germline-derived CDR1 and CDR2 are SGHNT and YYREEE (reference sequence). CDR3 DNA: TGTGCCAGCAGTATCGACAGCCCGGGAGGCTACACCTTC. It encodes CASSIDSPGGYTF.

This clonotype turned up a few times. The chain links TRBV7-2 to TRBJ2-7; 10 bases agree with TRBD2. The CDR3 extends over 15 amino acids. V dropped 1 base and J dropped 4; count of bases not matched to a gene: 4. Germline V gene sequence: CDR1 SGHTA, CDR2 FQGNSA. In DNA, the CDR3 is TGTGCCAGCAGCTTAGGCGGGACTAGCGTGTACGAGCAGTACTTC. Translation: CASSLGGTSVYEQYF.